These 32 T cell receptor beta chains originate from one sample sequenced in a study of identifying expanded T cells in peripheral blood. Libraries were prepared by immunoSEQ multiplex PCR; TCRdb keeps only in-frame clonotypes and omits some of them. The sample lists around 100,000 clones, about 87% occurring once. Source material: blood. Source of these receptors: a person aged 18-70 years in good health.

The CDR3 protein is CSVAGGLSYEQYF. The CDR3 DNA sequence: TGCAGCGTTGCTGGCGGACTCTCCTACGAGCAGTACTTC. The rearrangement uses TRBV29-1 and TRBJ2-7, with D possibly being TRBD2 (5 bases). Germline-derived CDR1 and CDR2 are SQVTM and ANQGSEA. The CDR3 has 13 amino acids. Trimming stripped 4 bases from V and 0 bases from J, with 10 bases between.

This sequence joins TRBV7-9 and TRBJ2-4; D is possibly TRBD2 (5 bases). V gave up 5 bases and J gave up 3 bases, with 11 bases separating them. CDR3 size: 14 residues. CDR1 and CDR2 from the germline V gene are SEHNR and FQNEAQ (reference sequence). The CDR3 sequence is CASSPREGKNIQYF. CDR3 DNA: TGTGCCAGCAGCCCCCGCGAGGGCAAAAACATTCAGTACTTC.

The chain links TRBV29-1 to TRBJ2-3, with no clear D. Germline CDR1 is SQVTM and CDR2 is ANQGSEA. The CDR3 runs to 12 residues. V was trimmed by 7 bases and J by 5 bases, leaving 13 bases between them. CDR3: CSGRTTGDTQYF. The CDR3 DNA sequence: TGCAGCGGCCGGACGACCGGAGATACGCAGTATTTT.

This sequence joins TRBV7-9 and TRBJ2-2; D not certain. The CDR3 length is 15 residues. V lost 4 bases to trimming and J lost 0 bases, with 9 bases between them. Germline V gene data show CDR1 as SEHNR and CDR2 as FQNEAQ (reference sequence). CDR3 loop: CASSSTATNTGELFF. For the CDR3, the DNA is TGTGCCAGCAGCTCCACCGCCACGAACACCGGGGAGCTGTTTTTT.

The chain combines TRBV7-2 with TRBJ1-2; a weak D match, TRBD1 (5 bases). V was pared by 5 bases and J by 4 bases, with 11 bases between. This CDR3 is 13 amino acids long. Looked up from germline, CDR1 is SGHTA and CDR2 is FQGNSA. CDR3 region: CASSPGPSYGYTF. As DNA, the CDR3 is TGTGCCAGCAGCCCGGGACCCAGCTATGGCTACACCTTC. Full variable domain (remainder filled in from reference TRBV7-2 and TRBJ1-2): GAGVSQSPSNKVTEKGKDVELRCDPISGHTALYWYRQSLGQGLEFLIYFQGNSAPDKSGLPSDRFSAERTGGSVSTLTIQRTQQEDSAVYLCASSPGPSYGYTFGSGTRLTVV.

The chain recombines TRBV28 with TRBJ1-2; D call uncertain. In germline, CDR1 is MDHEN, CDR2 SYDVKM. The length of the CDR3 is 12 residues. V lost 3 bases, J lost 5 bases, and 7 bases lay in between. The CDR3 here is CASSFGEYGYTF. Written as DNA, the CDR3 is TGTGCCAGCAGTTTCGGGGAGTATGGCTACACCTTC.

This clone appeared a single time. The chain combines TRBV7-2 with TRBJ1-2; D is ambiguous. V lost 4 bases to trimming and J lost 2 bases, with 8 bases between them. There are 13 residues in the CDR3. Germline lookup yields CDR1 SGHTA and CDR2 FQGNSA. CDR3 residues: CASSSPGNYGYTF. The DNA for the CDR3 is TGTGCCAGCAGCTCCCCCGGGAACTATGGCTACACCTTC. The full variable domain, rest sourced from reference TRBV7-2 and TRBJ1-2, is GAGVSQSPSNKVTEKGKDVELRCDPISGHTALYWYRQSLGQGLEFLIYFQGNSAPDKSGLPSDRFSAERTGGSVSTLTIQRTQQEDSAVYLCASSSPGNYGYTFGSGTRLTVV.

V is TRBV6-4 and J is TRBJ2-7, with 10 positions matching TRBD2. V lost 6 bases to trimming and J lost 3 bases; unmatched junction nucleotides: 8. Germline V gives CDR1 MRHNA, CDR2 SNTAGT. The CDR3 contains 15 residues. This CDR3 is CASSILAGELYEQYF. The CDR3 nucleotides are TGTGCCAGCAGCATCCTAGCGGGGGAGCTCTACGAGCAGTACTTC.

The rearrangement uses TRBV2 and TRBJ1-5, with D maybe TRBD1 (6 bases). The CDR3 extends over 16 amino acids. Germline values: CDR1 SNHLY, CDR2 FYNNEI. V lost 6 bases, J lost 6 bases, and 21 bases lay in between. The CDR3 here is CASSGLLNREAQPQHF. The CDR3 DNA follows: TGTGCCAGCAGCGGACTACTCAACAGGGAGGCTCAGCCCCAGCATTTT.

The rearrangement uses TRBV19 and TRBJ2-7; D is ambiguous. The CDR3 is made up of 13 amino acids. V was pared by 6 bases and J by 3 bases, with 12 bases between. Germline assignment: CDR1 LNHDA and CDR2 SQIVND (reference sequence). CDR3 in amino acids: CASSPADGYEQYF. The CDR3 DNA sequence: TGTGCCAGTAGCCCCGCGGACGGCTACGAGCAGTACTTC.

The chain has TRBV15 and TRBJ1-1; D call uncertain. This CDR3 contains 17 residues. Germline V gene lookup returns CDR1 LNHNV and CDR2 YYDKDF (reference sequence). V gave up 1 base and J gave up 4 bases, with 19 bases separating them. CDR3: CATSRGSGKGRGTEAFF. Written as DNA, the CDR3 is TGTGCCACCAGCAGAGGGTCCGGAAAAGGGCGTGGCACTGAAGCTTTCTTT. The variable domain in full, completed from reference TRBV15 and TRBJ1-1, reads DAMVIQNPRYQVTQFGKPVTLSCSQTLNHNVMYWYQQKSSQAPKLLFHYYDKDFNNEADTPDNFQSRRPNTSFCFLDIRSPGLGDTAMYLCATSRGSGKGRGTEAFFGQGTRLTVV.

The CDR3 here is CASSQETGTLRRYEQYF. DNA of the CDR3: TGTGCCAGCAGCCAAGAAACCGGGACACTTAGAAGATACGAGCAGTACTTC. The chain couples TRBV14 to TRBJ2-7, with D possibly being TRBD1 (6 bases). In germline, CDR1 is SGHDN, CDR2 FVKESK. V shed 0 bases and J shed 4 bases, with 19 bases lying between them. This CDR3 has 17 residues.

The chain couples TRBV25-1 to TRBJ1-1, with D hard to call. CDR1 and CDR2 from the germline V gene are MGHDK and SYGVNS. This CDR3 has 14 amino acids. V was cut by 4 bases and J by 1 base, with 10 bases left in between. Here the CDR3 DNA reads TGTGCCAGCAGTGGGCCGGTGGAGAACACTGAAGCTTTCTTT. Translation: CASSGPVENTEAFF.

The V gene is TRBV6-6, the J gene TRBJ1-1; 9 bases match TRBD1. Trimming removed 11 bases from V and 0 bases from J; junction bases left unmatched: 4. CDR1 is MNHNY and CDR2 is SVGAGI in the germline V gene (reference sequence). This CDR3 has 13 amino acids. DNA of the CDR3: TGTGCCGGCCGGACAGGGGTGAACACTGAAGCTTTCTTT. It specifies CAGRTGVNTEAFF.

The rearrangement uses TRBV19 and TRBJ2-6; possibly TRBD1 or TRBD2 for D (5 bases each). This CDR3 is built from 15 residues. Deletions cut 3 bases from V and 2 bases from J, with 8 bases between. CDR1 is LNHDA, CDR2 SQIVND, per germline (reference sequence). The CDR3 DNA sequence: TGTGCCAGTAGTATGGGACCCCCTGGGGCCAACGTCCTGACTTTC. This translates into CASSMGPPGANVLTF. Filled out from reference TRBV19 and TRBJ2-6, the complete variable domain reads DGGITQSPKYLFRKEGQNVTLSCEQNLNHDAMYWYRQDPGQGLRLIYYSQIVNDFQKGDIAEGYSVSREKKESFPLTVTSAQKNPTAFYLCASSMGPPGANVLTFGAGSRLTVL.

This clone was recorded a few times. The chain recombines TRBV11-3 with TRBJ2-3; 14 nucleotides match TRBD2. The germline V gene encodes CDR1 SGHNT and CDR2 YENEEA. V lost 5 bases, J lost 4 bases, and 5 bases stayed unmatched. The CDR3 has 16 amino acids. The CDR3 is CASSHRLAGGADTQYF. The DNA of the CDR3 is TGTGCCAGCAGCCATCGACTAGCGGGAGGGGCAGATACGCAGTATTTT.

The CDR3 DNA reads as TGTGCCAGCAGTTACACAGGGAACACCGGGGAGCTGTTTTTT. Translated: CASSYTGNTGELFF. The chain employs TRBV6-5 and TRBJ2-2, with D maybe TRBD1 (5 bases). The germline CDR1 and CDR2 sequences are MNHEY and SVGAGI. CDR3 size: 14 residues. With 2 bases removed from V and 1 base from J, the gap between germline ends came to 5 bases.

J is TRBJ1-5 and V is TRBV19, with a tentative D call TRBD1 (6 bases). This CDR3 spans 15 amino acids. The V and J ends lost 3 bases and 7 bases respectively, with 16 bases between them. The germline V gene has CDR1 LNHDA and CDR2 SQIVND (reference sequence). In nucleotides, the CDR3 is TGTGCCAGTAGTATCATTGAGCGGGGGCGGCAGCCCCAGCATTTT. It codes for CASSIIERGRQPQHF.

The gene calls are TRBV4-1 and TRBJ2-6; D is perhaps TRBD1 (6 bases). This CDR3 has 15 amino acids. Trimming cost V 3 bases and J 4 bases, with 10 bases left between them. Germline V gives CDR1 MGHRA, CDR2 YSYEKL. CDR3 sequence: CASSQQGSGANVLTF. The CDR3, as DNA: TGCGCCAGCAGCCAGCAGGGGTCAGGGGCCAACGTCCTGACTTTC.

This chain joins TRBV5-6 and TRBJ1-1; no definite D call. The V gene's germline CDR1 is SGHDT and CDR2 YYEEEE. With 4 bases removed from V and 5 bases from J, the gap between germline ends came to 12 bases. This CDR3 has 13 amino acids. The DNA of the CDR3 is TGTGCCAGCAGCGCGGACGAATGGACTGAAGCTTTCTTT. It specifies CASSADEWTEAFF.

The CDR3 DNA follows: TGTGCCTGGAGTGTGAGCGAGTTGGGTACGCAGTATTTT. Residues: CAWSVSELGTQYF. The chain links TRBV30 to TRBJ2-3; D call uncertain. Looked up from germline, CDR1 is GTSNPN and CDR2 is SVGIG (reference sequence). The CDR3 is 13 residues long. V was cut by 0 bases and J by 8 bases, with 12 bases left in between.

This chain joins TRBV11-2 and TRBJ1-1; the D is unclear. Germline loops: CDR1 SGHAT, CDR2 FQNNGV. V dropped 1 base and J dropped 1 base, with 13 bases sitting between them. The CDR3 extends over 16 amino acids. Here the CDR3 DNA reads TGTGCCAGCAGCTTAGTGGGCCAGAAGGGGAACACTGAAGCTTTCTTT. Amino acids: CASSLVGQKGNTEAFF.

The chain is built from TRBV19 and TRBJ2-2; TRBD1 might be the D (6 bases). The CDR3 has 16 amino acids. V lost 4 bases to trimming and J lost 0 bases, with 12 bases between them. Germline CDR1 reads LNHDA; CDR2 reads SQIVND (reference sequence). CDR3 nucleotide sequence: TGTGCCAGTAGTACGAGGACAGCCGCGAACACCGGGGAGCTGTTTTTT. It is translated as CASSTRTAANTGELFF.

CDR3 nucleotide sequence: TGTGCCAGCAGCCTAGACCTAGCGGGGGGGCTCGGTACGCAGTATTTT. Residues: CASSLDLAGGLGTQYF. The J gene is TRBJ2-3, the V gene TRBV9, with 12 bases aligning to TRBD2. V shed 4 bases and J 8 bases; nucleotides not matched to a gene: 11. This CDR3 region has 16 residues. The germline V gene encodes CDR1 SGDLS and CDR2 YYNGEE.

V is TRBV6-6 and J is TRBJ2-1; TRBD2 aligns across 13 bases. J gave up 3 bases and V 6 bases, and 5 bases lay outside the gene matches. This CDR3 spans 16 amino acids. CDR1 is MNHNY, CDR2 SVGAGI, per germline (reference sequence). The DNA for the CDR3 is TGTGCCAGCAGGGGGACTAGCGGGGAACTCTACAATGAGCAGTTCTTC. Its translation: CASRGTSGELYNEQFF.

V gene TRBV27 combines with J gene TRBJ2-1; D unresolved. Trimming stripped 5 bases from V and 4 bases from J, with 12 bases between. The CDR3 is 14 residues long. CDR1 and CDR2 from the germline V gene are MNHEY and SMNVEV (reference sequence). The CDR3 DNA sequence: TGTGCCAGCAGTGTCCCCACCAGATACAATGAGCAGTTCTTC. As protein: CASSVPTRYNEQFF.

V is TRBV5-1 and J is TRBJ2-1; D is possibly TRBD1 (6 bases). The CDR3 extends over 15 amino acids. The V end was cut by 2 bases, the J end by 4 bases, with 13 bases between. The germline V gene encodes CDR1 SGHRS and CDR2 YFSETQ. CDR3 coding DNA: TGCGCCAGCAGCTTCTCCGGGACAAATTACAATGAGCAGTTCTTC. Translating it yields CASSFSGTNYNEQFF.

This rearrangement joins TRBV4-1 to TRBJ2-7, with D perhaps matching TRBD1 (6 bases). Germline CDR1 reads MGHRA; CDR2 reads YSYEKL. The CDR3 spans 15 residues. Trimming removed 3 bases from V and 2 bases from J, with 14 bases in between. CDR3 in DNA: TGCGCCAGCAGCCACCATCACCAGGGGACCTACGAGCAGTACTTC. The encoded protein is CASSHHHQGTYEQYF.

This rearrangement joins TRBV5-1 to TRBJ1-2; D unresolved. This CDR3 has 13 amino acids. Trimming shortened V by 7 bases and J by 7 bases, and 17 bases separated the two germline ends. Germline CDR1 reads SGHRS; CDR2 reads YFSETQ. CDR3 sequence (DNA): TGCGCCAGCGGTAAGGAACTTTATCTTGGCTACACCTTC. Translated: CASGKELYLGYTF.

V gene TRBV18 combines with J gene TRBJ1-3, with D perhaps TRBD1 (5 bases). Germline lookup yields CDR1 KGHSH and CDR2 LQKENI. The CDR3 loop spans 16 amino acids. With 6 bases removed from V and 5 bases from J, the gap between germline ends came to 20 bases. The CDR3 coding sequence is TGTGCCAGCTCCTCAAACCACGGAGGGGTGAGAAACACCATATATTTT. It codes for CASSSNHGGVRNTIYF.

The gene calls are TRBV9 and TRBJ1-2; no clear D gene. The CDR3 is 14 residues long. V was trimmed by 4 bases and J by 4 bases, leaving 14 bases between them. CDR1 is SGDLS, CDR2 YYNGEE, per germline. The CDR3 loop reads CASSLRPAGYGYTF. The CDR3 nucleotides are TGTGCCAGCAGCCTCCGACCGGCAGGCTATGGCTACACCTTC.

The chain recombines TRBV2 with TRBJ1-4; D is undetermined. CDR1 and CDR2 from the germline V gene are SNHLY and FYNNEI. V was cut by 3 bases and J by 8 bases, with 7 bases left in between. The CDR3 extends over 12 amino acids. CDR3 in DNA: TGTGCCAGCAGTGAGAGTTGGGAAAAACTGTTTTTT. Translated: CASSESWEKLFF.